This note documents a single T cell receptor (beta chain) sequence. Its antigen is unidentified. Caucasian adults living in Nashville, Tennessee, provided all samples. The sample originates from a study of shared clonotypes between healthy human individuals. Method: immunoSEQ multiplex PCR; TCRdb's copy keeps in-frame clones and lacks some. The data contain millions of clones, around 95% of them singletons. Study-wide results and caveats: Non-shared clonotypes displayed generation probabilities falling below those of clonotypes present in all four donors. Among donors, sharing of clonotypes was expected to be affected by sequencing depth. Donor scarcity curtailed the genetic and exposure-history diversity represented herein.

The CDR3 runs to 13 residues. Trimming took off 7 bases at V and 2 bases at J, with 11 bases between the two ends. Germline CDR1 is SEHNR and CDR2 is FQNEAQ (reference sequence). The sequence came from a man younger than 35 in good health. Material for sequencing was naive CD4+ T cells sorted from blood. This sample's subset: CD45RA+ positively selected. This sequence joins TRBV7-9 and TRBJ1-1; D unresolved. In DNA form, the CDR3 reads TGTGCCAGCACCAACGAAGGAAACACTGAAGCTTTCTTT. As protein: CASTNEGNTEAFF.